This record covers a single T cell receptor (beta chain). The germline V gene encodes CDR1 GTSNPN and CDR2 SVGIG (reference sequence). Trimming stripped 5 bases from V and 5 bases from J, with 17 bases between. CDR3 length equals 14 residues. The data were obtained in a study of blood T cell repertoires in COVID-19. The wider study: Researchers got acute and convalescent COVID-19 samples from the United States, Italy and Spain. From T cells, B-cell-depleted T cells, or PBMCs came the material, which was cDNA or gDNA.

In the authors' workflow: Amplifying reference gene primers gave estimates of nucleated cell counts. Assay used: immunoSEQ multiplex PCR; TCRdb lists only in-frame clones, some missing. The V and J calls and the clone size are those of that table, but D and trimming were determined from the DNA. This table has roughly 80,000 clones, roughly 86% appearing once. This clonotype originated in a human donor in a cohort sampled during active COVID-19. The gene calls are TRBV30 and TRBJ2-3; tentatively, D is TRBD1 (5 bases). Specimen: peripheral blood. The CDR3 is CAWDSPPGLDTQYF. The CDR3 region has the DNA TGTGCCTGGGACAGTCCCCCTGGGCTAGATACGCAGTATTTT.